Below, 13 T cell receptor beta chains from the same sample are listed, as sequenced in a study of cytomegalovirus exposure and HLA in healthy donors. TCRdb's copy holds only in-frame clones and misses some; the assay was immunoSEQ multiplex PCR. The sample lists fewer than 250,000 clones; approximately 80% were seen once. Sequencing used PBMCs. The receptors derive from a woman aged 25 to 39 in good health and CMV-seropositive.

The V gene is TRBV6-5, the J gene TRBJ1-2; 7 bases agree with TRBD1. The CDR3 is 15 amino acids. Germline CDR1 and CDR2: MNHEY and SVGAGI. V shed 6 bases, J shed 0 bases, and the junction held 7 bases outside the gene matches. CDR3 coding DNA: TGTGCCAGCAGCTTTCAGGGGGGAACTAACTATGGCTACACCTTC. Its translation is CASSFQGGTNYGYTF.

The V call is TRBV11-3, the J call TRBJ2-7; D possibly corresponds to TRBD2 (5 bases). The V end lost 2 bases, the J end lost 3 bases, and 8 bases lay between the germline ends. CDR3 length equals 13 residues. The germline V gene encodes CDR1 SGHNT and CDR2 YENEEA. In nucleotides, the CDR3 is TGTGCCAGCAGCTTACTCGGACTCTACGAGCAGTACTTC. Its translation: CASSLLGLYEQYF.

The sample holds a few counts of this clone. This sample also contains other DNA sequences that code for the same CDR3. The V and J genes are TRBV19 and TRBJ2-1; 7 nucleotides align to TRBD2. Per germline, CDR1 LNHDA and CDR2 SQIVND (reference sequence). The length of the CDR3 is 13 residues. V trimming: 5 bases; J trimming: 9 bases; junction bases outside the gene matches: 7. In DNA, the CDR3 is TGTGCCAGTAGTTATGGGAGGGCTGGTGAGCAGTTCTTC. Translation gives CASSYGRAGEQFF.

The chain combines TRBV29-1 with TRBJ2-1; D is ambiguous. V was trimmed by 4 bases and J by 10 bases, leaving 11 bases between them. Germline CDR1 and CDR2: SQVTM and ANQGSEA. This CDR3 comprises 11 residues. CDR3 nucleotide sequence: TGCAGCGTTGGCCCCTCCGTGGAGCAGTTCTTC. The encoded protein is CSVGPSVEQFF.

The chain combines TRBV29-1 with TRBJ2-5; a possible D gene is TRBD1 (6 bases). Germline V gives CDR1 SQVTM, CDR2 ANQGSEA. Trimming removed 0 bases from V and 4 bases from J, with 21 bases in between. The CDR3 covers 17 residues. CDR3 protein: CSVEDPPGRGFRETQYF. CDR3 sequence (DNA): TGCAGCGTTGAAGATCCACCTGGCAGGGGCTTTCGAGAGACCCAGTACTTC.

The rearrangement uses TRBV25-1 and TRBJ2-3, with TRBD2 identical over 12 bases. This CDR3 comprises 16 residues. With 3 bases clipped from V and 1 base from J, the junction kept 2 bases outside the gene matches. CDR1 is MGHDK and CDR2 is SYGVNS in the germline V gene. CDR3 residues: CASSDGLAGRTDTQYF. DNA for the CDR3: TGTGCCAGCAGTGACGGACTAGCGGGACGCACAGATACGCAGTATTTT.

J is TRBJ2-4 and V is TRBV4-2; no clear D. The germline gives CDR1 LGHNA, CDR2 YNFKEQ. Trimming cost V 0 bases and J 16 bases, with 7 bases left between them. The CDR3 contains 10 residues. Here the CDR3 reads CASSQDTDYF. CDR3 sequence (DNA): TGTGCCAGCAGCCAAGATACGGATTACTTC.

The chain employs TRBV29-1 and TRBJ1-1; 7 bases line up with TRBD1. Losses at the gene ends were 8 bases for V and 1 base for J; bases not matched to a gene: 4. Germline V gene sequence: CDR1 SQVTM, CDR2 ANQGSEA. The CDR3 consists of 12 residues. DNA of the CDR3: TGCAGCTTAAGGACAGGGAACACTGAAGCTTTCTTT. Protein sequence: CSLRTGNTEAFF.

V and J are TRBV30 and TRBJ2-5; 9 nucleotides match TRBD1. The CDR3 sequence is 16 residues long. The V and J ends lost 4 bases and 1 base, in that order; junction bases with no gene match: 10. Germline V gene sequence: CDR1 GTSNPN, CDR2 SVGIG (reference sequence). The CDR3 here is CAWTPGQGIVQETQYF. DNA for the CDR3: TGTGCCTGGACCCCGGGACAGGGAATCGTCCAAGAGACCCAGTACTTC.

The gene calls are TRBV7-2 and TRBJ2-2; no clear D gene. V was shortened by 0 bases and J by 3 bases, with 5 bases between the two germline ends. This CDR3 region has 14 residues. Germline V lookup: CDR1 SGHTA, CDR2 FQGNSA. This CDR3 is CASSLARHTGELFF. The CDR3 nucleotides read TGTGCCAGCAGCTTAGCTCGCCACACCGGGGAGCTGTTTTTT.

This clone was counted a single time. The chain links TRBV4-1 to TRBJ2-7, with unresolved D. This CDR3 has 12 residues. V lost 2 bases and J lost 5, with 7 bases in between. Germline V gene lookup returns CDR1 MGHRA and CDR2 YSYEKL. The CDR3, as DNA: TGCGCCAGCAGCCAACCCCCCCACGAGCAGTACTTC. It is translated as CASSQPPHEQYF.

V usage is TRBV30 and J usage is TRBJ2-7; 9 bases agree with TRBD2. The germline CDR1 and CDR2 sequences are GTSNPN and SVGIG (reference sequence). The CDR3 spans 15 residues. The V segment lost 2 bases and the J segment 6 bases; nucleotides outside the gene matches: 11. CDR3 protein: CAWSPPGSGSSEQYF. DNA of the CDR3: TGTGCCTGGAGTCCGCCCGGTAGCGGGAGTTCCGAGCAGTACTTC.

The chain employs TRBV28 and TRBJ1-5; D is undetermined. V gave up 2 bases and J gave up 6 bases, with 17 bases separating them. The CDR3 runs to 16 residues. Germline CDR1 MDHEN, CDR2 SYDVKM. CDR3 DNA: TGTGCCAGCAGTTTAACGCCAGGAATCACCTTTCAGCCCCAGCATTTT. This encodes CASSLTPGITFQPQHF. Based on the CDR3 plus reference TRBV28 and TRBJ1-5, the full variable domain is DVKVTQSSRYLVKRTGEKVFLECVQDMDHENMFWYRQDPGLGLRLIYFSYDVKMKEKGDIPEGYSVSREKKERFSLILESASTNQTSMYLCASSLTPGITFQPQHFGDGTRLSIL.